Described below is a single T cell receptor beta chain sequence and its context. The data were obtained in a study of T cells after yellow fever vaccination. The CDR3 spans 16 residues. Germline CDR1 and CDR2: KGHDR and SFDVKD. Deletions cut 1 base from V and 4 bases from J, with 12 bases between. TCRdb fed the 5' RACE reads into MiXCR, producing one record per CDR3 protein. The data show 500,000 to 650,000 distinct CDR3 sequences, with about a sixth seen just once and about 18% held by the top ten. This clonotype was sampled from a man between 18 and 29 years old who received the YFV17D yellow fever vaccine. The chain links TRBV24-1 to TRBJ2-2, with D possibly matching TRBD1 (5 bases). Sequenced material: PBMCs, taken around 5 days after the first yellow fever vaccination. The DNA for the CDR3 is TGTGCCACCAGTGATTTCCCGCAGGGTGGCACCGGGGAGCTGTTTTTT. It encodes CATSDFPQGGTGELFF.